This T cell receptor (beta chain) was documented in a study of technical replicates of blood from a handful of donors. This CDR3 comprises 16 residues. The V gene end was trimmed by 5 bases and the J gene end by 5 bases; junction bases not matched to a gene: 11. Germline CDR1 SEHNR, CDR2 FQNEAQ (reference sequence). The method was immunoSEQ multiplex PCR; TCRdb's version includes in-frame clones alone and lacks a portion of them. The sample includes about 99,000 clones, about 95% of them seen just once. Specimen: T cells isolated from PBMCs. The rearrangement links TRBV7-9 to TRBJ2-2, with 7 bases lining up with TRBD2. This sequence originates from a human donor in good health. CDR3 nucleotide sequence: TGTGCCAGCAGCGCGGGACTACTCCGTTCAACCGGGGAGCTGTTTTTT. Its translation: CASSAGLLRSTGELFF. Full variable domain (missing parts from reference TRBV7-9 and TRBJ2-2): DTGVSQNPRHKITKRGQNVTFRCDPISEHNRLYWYRQTLGQGPEFLTYFQNEAQLEKSRLLSDRFSAERPKGSFSTLEIQRTEQGDSAMYLCASSAGLLRSTGELFFGEGSRLTVL.